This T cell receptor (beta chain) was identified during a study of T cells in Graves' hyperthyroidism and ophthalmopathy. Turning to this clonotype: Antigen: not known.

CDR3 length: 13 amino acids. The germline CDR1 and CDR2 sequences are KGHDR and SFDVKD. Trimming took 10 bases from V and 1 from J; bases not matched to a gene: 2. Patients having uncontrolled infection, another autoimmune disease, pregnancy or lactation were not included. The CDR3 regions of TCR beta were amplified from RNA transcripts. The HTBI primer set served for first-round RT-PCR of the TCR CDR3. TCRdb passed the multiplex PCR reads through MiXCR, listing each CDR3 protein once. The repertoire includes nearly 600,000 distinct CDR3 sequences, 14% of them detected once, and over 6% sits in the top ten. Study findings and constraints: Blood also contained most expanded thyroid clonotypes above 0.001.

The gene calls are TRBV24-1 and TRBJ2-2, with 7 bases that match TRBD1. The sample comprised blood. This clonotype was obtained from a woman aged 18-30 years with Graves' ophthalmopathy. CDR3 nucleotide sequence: TGTGCCACTACAGGGGAGAACACCGGGGAGCTGTTTTTT. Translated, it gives CATTGENTGELFF.